These 26 T cell receptor beta chains share one sample of origin, sequenced in a study of control samples from healthy donors and cancer patients. TCRdb's table, derived via immunoSEQ multiplex PCR, lists solely in-frame clones and lacks some. The data show 110,000 or so clones, approximately 90% seen once. Sequenced material: blood. These receptors came from a woman aged 50 to 60 in good health.

V gene TRBV4-1 combines with J gene TRBJ2-5; D could derive from TRBD1 or TRBD2 (7 bases each). The germline V gene encodes CDR1 MGHRA and CDR2 YSYEKL. The CDR3 length is 15 residues. Trimming removed 1 base at V and 2 bases at J, with 11 bases between. This CDR3 reads CASSQGGGQQETQYF. The CDR3 nucleotides are TGCGCCAGCAGCCAAGGGGGGGGACAGCAAGAGACCCAGTACTTC.

V usage is TRBV6-1 and J usage is TRBJ2-7, with a tentative D call TRBD2 (5 bases). The CDR3 is made up of 15 amino acids. CDR1 and CDR2 from the germline V gene are MNHNS and SASEGT. Trimming took 0 bases from V and 5 from J, leaving 14 bases between them. The CDR3 spells CASSEANRGYHEQYV. Written as DNA, the CDR3 is TGTGCCAGCAGTGAAGCGAACAGAGGGTACCACGAGCAGTACGTC.

This chain uses TRBV6-2 or TRBV6-3 with TRBJ1-1, with D perhaps matching TRBD1 (5 bases). CDR1 MNHEY and CDR2 SVGEGT come from the germline V gene. V was shortened by 0 bases and J by 4 bases, with 15 bases between the two germline ends. The CDR3 consists of 16 residues. CDR3 sequence reads: CASSYSSEAGFTEAFF. The DNA of the CDR3 is TGTGCCAGCAGTTACTCGAGTGAGGCAGGGTTCACTGAAGCTTTCTTT.

The chain uses TRBV5-5 and TRBJ1-1; D gene ambiguous. The CDR3 extends over 14 amino acids. V lost 2 bases, J lost 1 base, and 9 bases lay in between. Germline CDR1 SGHKS, CDR2 YYEKEE (reference sequence). The CDR3 sequence: CASSFYGGNTEAFF. The DNA of the CDR3 is TGTGCCAGCAGCTTTTACGGAGGGAACACTGAAGCTTTCTTT.

CDR3 sequence: CASSPKGEQFF. CDR3 bases: TGTGCCAGCAGCCCAAAGGGTGAGCAGTTCTTC. The gene calls are TRBV7-2 and TRBJ2-1, with D unclear. CDR1 is SGHTA and CDR2 is FQGNSA in the germline V gene. V shed 5 bases and J shed 9 bases, with 8 bases lying between them. This CDR3 is 11 amino acids long.

The rearrangement joins TRBV7-9 to TRBJ1-4; D might be TRBD1 (5 bases). The CDR3 totals 16 residues. The germline gives CDR1 SEHNR, CDR2 FQNEAQ (reference sequence). Trimming removed 7 bases from V and 5 bases from J, with 20 bases in between. The CDR3, as DNA: TGTGCCAGCAACCAGGGATCGCCCGAGCACAATGAAAAACTGTTTTTT. Amino acid sequence: CASNQGSPEHNEKLFF.

This chain links TRBV7-8 with TRBJ1-5; TRBD1 aligns across 9 bases. Trimming removed 4 bases from V and 1 base from J; junction bases left unmatched: 17. CDR1 is SGHVS, CDR2 FQNEAQ, per germline. This CDR3 has 20 amino acids. CDR3: CASSWDIGGQGGMSNQPQHF. In DNA, the CDR3 is TGTGCCAGCAGCTGGGATATAGGGGGACAGGGTGGGATGAGCAATCAGCCCCAGCATTTT.

V is TRBV4-1 and J is TRBJ2-7, with D possibly matching TRBD1 (5 bases). V was shortened by 2 bases and J by 0 bases, with 11 bases between the two germline ends. The germline V gene has CDR1 MGHRA and CDR2 YSYEKL. The CDR3 contains 15 residues. CDR3: CASSQYRPRSYEQYF. CDR3 DNA sequence: TGCGCCAGCAGCCAATACAGGCCTCGCTCCTACGAGCAGTACTTC.

This clone is a singleton in its sample. The chain carries TRBV13 and TRBJ2-3; 9 bases match TRBD2. Germline values: CDR1 PRHDT, CDR2 FYEKMQ (reference sequence). The CDR3 contains 16 residues. Trimming cost V 3 bases and J 1 base; bases outside gene matches: 5. The CDR3 spells CASSLSSGGRTDTQYF. CDR3 bases: TGTGCCAGCAGCTTGAGTAGCGGGGGACGCACAGATACGCAGTATTTT.

The chain links TRBV27 to TRBJ1-2; D unclear. The germline gives CDR1 MNHEY, CDR2 SMNVEV (reference sequence). The CDR3 has 14 residues. Trimming cost V 4 bases and J 1 base, with 10 bases left between them. The CDR3 DNA follows: TGTGCCAGCAGTTCCCTCGGGATTAACTATGGCTACACCTTC. Translating gives CASSSLGINYGYTF.

V is TRBV6-1 and J is TRBJ1-5; 7 bases align to TRBD1. There are 17 residues in the CDR3. Germline lookup yields CDR1 MNHNS and CDR2 SASEGT. Trimming removed 1 base from V and 2 bases from J; junction bases left unmatched: 8. CDR3 protein: CASSEGSVQGGNQPQHF. DNA of the CDR3: TGTGCCAGCAGTGAAGGGTCGGTTCAGGGGGGCAATCAGCCCCAGCATTTT.

The rearrangement uses TRBV7-2 and TRBJ2-5; 12 nucleotides align to TRBD2. With 1 base clipped from V and 4 bases from J, the junction kept 4 bases outside the gene matches. Looked up from germline, CDR1 is SGHTA and CDR2 is FQGNSA. This CDR3 comprises 16 residues. The CDR3 DNA reads TGTGCCAGCAGCTTAGTTCTAGCGGGGGGGCTAGAGACCCAGTACTTC. Translation gives CASSLVLAGGLETQYF. The variable domain in full, with the rest retrieved from reference TRBV7-2 and TRBJ2-5, is GAGVSQSPSNKVTEKGKDVELRCDPISGHTALYWYRQSLGQGLEFLIYFQGNSAPDKSGLPSDRFSAERTGGSVSTLTIQRTQQEDSAVYLCASSLVLAGGLETQYFGPGTRLLVL.

The chain couples TRBV7-2 to TRBJ1-5; no clear D. Trimming removed 6 bases at V and 5 bases at J, with 14 bases between. This CDR3 spans 14 amino acids. Germline lookup yields CDR1 SGHTA and CDR2 FQGNSA. Here the CDR3 DNA reads TGTGCCAGCAGTCAAATCCTAATTCATCAGCCCCAGCATTTT. Translation gives CASSQILIHQPQHF.

This chain's CDR3 is CATGLGGSYNEQFF. CDR3 DNA: TGTGCTACCGGTTTAGGGGGGTCCTACAATGAGCAGTTCTTC. The chain joins TRBV12-5 to TRBJ2-1; D assignment may be TRBD1 or TRBD2 (6 bases each). The germline V gene has CDR1 LGHNT and CDR2 FRNRAP. This CDR3 is 14 amino acids long. Trimming pared 10 bases from V and 1 base from J, leaving 14 bases between. Drawing the rest from reference TRBV12-5 and TRBJ2-1, the complete variable domain is DARVTQTPRHKVTEMGQEVTMRCQPILGHNTVFWYRQTMMQGLELLAYFRNRAPLDDSGMPKDRFSAEMPDATLATLKIQPSEPRDSAVYFCATGLGGSYNEQFFGPGTRLTVL.

The chain combines TRBV6-5 with TRBJ2-7; 8 positions agree with TRBD2. The CDR3 contains 13 residues. The germline CDR1 and CDR2 sequences are MNHEY and SVGAGI. V dropped 7 bases and J dropped 4; count of bases not matched to a gene: 6. The CDR3: CASKSPGGYEQYV. CDR3 DNA: TGTGCCAGCAAATCGCCGGGGGGGTACGAGCAGTACGTC.

This clone was detected a few times. The chain combines TRBV5-6 with TRBJ1-5; D remains ambiguous. This CDR3 has 14 amino acids. Germline V lookup: CDR1 SGHDT, CDR2 YYEEEE. V lost 0 bases to trimming and J lost 1 base, with 5 bases between them. The CDR3 region is CASSLAFSNQPQHF. DNA of the CDR3: TGTGCCAGCAGCTTGGCCTTCAGCAATCAGCCCCAGCATTTT.

The CDR3 sequence: CASSPERGTDTQYF. As DNA, the CDR3 is TGTGCCAGCAGCCCGGAGAGGGGCACAGATACGCAGTATTTT. This chain connects TRBV5-6 to TRBJ2-3, with a tentative D call TRBD2 (5 bases). Germline CDR1 is SGHDT and CDR2 is YYEEEE. The CDR3 loop spans 14 amino acids. The V gene lost 4 bases and the J gene lost 1 base, with 10 bases spanning the gap.

J is TRBJ2-7 and V is TRBV21-1; TRBD2, as called in the table, went unchecked against the DNA. TRBV21-1 is a recognized pseudogene. The CDR3 extends over 12 amino acids. CDR3 nucleotides: TGTGCCAGCAGCAATGACTGCTACGAGCAGTACTTC. Amino acid sequence: CASSNDCYEQYF.

The rearrangement uses TRBV29-1 and TRBJ2-2; unclear D gene. The CDR3 has 14 residues. Germline CDR1 SQVTM, CDR2 ANQGSEA. V was clipped by 3 bases and J by 6 bases, with 14 bases between them. The CDR3 DNA follows: TGCAGCGTTGATGGGAACGGGTTCCCCGGGGAGCTGTTTTTT. Its translation is CSVDGNGFPGELFF.

V and J are TRBV18 and TRBJ2-6, with TRBD2 identical over 12 bases. Per the germline V gene, CDR1 is KGHSH and CDR2 is LQKENI. The V segment lost 1 base and the J segment 0 bases; nucleotides outside the gene matches: 13. This CDR3 is 22 amino acids long. CDR3 in amino acids: CASSPRSELAGGWGSGANVLTF. CDR3 bases: TGTGCCAGCTCACCACGGAGCGAACTAGCGGGAGGTTGGGGCTCTGGGGCCAACGTCCTGACTTTC.

In its sample, this clone was seen once. This chain links TRBV5-1 with TRBJ2-1, with D possibly TRBD1 on 5 matching bases. The germline gives CDR1 SGHRS, CDR2 YFSETQ. The CDR3 extends over 16 amino acids. Trimming removed 5 bases at V and 0 bases at J, with 15 bases between. CDR3 DNA sequence: TGCGCCAGCAGAAGGGGTGGCGGAAGCTCCTACAATGAGCAGTTCTTC. As protein: CASRRGGGSSYNEQFF.

J is TRBJ2-5 and V is TRBV11-2, with D possibly TRBD2 on 5 matching bases. Trimming shortened V by 5 bases and J by 5 bases, and 15 bases separated the two germline ends. This CDR3 has 14 amino acids. Germline CDR1 SGHAT, CDR2 FQNNGV. CDR3 residues: CASSPGVLRETQYF. For the CDR3, the DNA is TGTGCCAGCAGCCCCGGGGTCCTCAGGGAGACCCAGTACTTC.

The sample holds a few counts of this clone. The chain carries TRBV7-9 and TRBJ2-1, with TRBD2 matching 9 bases. Germline V gives CDR1 SEHNR, CDR2 FQNEAQ (reference sequence). V trimming: 3 bases; J trimming: 3 bases; junction bases outside the gene matches: 9. This CDR3 is built from 17 residues. CDR3 sequence (DNA): TGTGCCAGCAGCTTGTCGAATCGGCGGGAGGGCTACAATGAGCAGTTCTTC. Its protein product is CASSLSNRREGYNEQFF.

The chain combines TRBV19 with TRBJ1-6; 7 nucleotides agree with TRBD1. The germline CDR1 and CDR2 sequences are LNHDA and SQIVND (reference sequence). Trimming cost V 6 bases and J 9 bases; bases outside gene matches: 11. The CDR3 spans 15 residues. CDR3 in amino acids: CASRIQGGAGSPLHF. CDR3 sequence (DNA): TGTGCCAGTAGGATACAAGGGGGCGCGGGTTCACCCCTCCACTTT.

The chain carries TRBV29-1 and TRBJ2-1, with 10 bases identical to TRBD1. Germline CDR1 reads SQVTM; CDR2 reads ANQGSEA. This CDR3 spans 15 amino acids. Losses at the gene ends were 7 bases for V and 7 bases for J; bases not matched to a gene: 13. The CDR3, as DNA: TGCAGCGCCAAGCGATCAGGACAGGGGGGGAATGAGCAGTTCTTC. Protein: CSAKRSGQGGNEQFF.

This clone was seen once. The chain links TRBV6-2 or TRBV6-3 to TRBJ1-5, with D tentatively TRBD1 (5 bases). The CDR3 is made up of 16 amino acids. The germline V gene has CDR1 MNHEY and CDR2 SVGEGT. V lost 3 bases and J lost 0, with 12 bases in between. CDR3 DNA: TGTGCCAGCAGTTATGGGGGGGGGTTTAGCAATCAGCCCCAGCATTTT. It translates to CASSYGGGFSNQPQHF.